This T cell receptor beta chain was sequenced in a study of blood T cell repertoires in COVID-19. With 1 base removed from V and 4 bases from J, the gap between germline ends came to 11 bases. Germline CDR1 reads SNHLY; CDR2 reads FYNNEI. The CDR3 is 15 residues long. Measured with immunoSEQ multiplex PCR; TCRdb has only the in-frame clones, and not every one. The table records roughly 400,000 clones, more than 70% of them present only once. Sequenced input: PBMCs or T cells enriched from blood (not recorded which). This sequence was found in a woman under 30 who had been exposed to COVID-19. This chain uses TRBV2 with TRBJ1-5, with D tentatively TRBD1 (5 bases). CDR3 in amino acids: CASSEEQALNQPQHF. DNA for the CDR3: TGTGCCAGCAGTGAAGAACAGGCCCTAAATCAGCCCCAGCATTTT. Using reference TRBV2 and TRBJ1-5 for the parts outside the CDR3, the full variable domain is EPEVTQTPSHQVTQMGQEVILRCVPISNHLYFYWYRQILGQKVEFLVSFYNNEISEKSEIFDDQFSVERPDGSNFTLKIRSTKLEDSAMYFCASSEEQALNQPQHFGDGTRLSIL.